Shown below are 8 T cell receptor beta chains from a single sample sequenced in a study of blood T cells in healthy people across ages. Together with a sample-barcoded 5' primer, a J-beta primer mix was included in a second PCR lasting about 6 to 11 cycles. TCRdb itself ran the 5' RACE reads through MiXCR, one entry per CDR3 protein. The repertoire holds hundreds of thousands of distinct CDR3 sequences, about 62% seen once, with 25% to 35% in the top ten. The sample comprised blood. The receptor source for this set is a man between 25 and 39 years old in good health.

The gene calls are TRBV4-3 and TRBJ2-1, with D perhaps given as TRBD1 or TRBD2 (5 bases each). Trimming left V 2 bases short and J 2 bases short, with 10 bases between. CDR1 is LGHNA, CDR2 YSLEER, per germline. CDR3 length equals 15 residues. The CDR3 here is CASSQNPGPYNEQFF. The CDR3 DNA is TGCGCCAGCAGCCAAAACCCGGGACCCTACAATGAGCAGTTCTTC.

The genes are TRBV28 and TRBJ1-6; D uncertain. Per germline, CDR1 MDHEN and CDR2 SYDVKM. The CDR3 length is 16 residues. V dropped 1 base and J dropped 0 bases, with 7 bases sitting between them. Written as DNA, the CDR3 is TGTGCCAGCAGTTTATCAGCAGACTCCTATAATTCACCCCTCCACTTT. Residues: CASSLSADSYNSPLHF.

The chain links TRBV7-2 to TRBJ2-3; D not certain. Germline CDR1 reads SGHTA; CDR2 reads FQGNSA. There are 13 residues in the CDR3. Trimming shortened V by 4 bases and J by 3 bases, and 8 bases separated the two germline ends. The CDR3 DNA is TGTGCCAGCAGCTACCCATATACAGATACGCAGTATTTT. This codes for CASSYPYTDTQYF.

This clonotype was counted between two and nine times. The chain has TRBV5-1 and TRBJ2-5; D is unclear. V gave up 3 bases and J gave up 6 bases, with 6 bases separating them. This CDR3 region has 11 residues. In germline, CDR1 is SGHRS, CDR2 YFSETQ. CDR3 in amino acids: CASSSYQTQYF. The CDR3 nucleotides read TGCGCCAGCAGCTCTTATCAGACCCAGTACTTC. Full variable domain (missing parts from reference TRBV5-1 and TRBJ2-5): KAGVTQTPRYLIKTRGQQVTLSCSPISGHRSVSWYQQTPGQGLQFLFEYFSETQRNKGNFPGRFSGRQFSNSRSEMNVSTLELGDSALYLCASSSYQTQYFGPGTRLLVL.

A remark on this clonotype: A much larger clonotype is one base distant, so this may be a read error. The V call is TRBV2, the J call TRBJ1-4, with 8 nucleotides matching TRBD1. The CDR3 runs 13 residues. Germline values: CDR1 SNHLY, CDR2 FYNNEI. CDR3 sequence reads: CASLRGQGERLFF. The CDR3 DNA follows: TGTGCCAGTCTTCGAGGACAGGGAGAAAGACTGTTTTTT.

This clonotype was observed a handful of times. This sequence joins TRBV29-1 and TRBJ2-3; the match to TRBD2 covers 8 bases. The junction had 3 bases not matched to a gene; V was cut back by 1 base and J by 6 bases. This CDR3 is built from 13 residues. Germline CDR1 and CDR2: SQVTM and ANQGSEA. For the CDR3, the DNA is TGCAGCGTTGAAGTGGCTAGCGGGGATACGCAGTATTTT. Residues: CSVEVASGDTQYF.

A word on this clonotype: The junction and the germline gene differ at one end; a read error may be behind it. The chain joins TRBV4-3 to TRBJ2-5, with D possibly being TRBD1 (6 bases). The J call may not be correct, given that the DNA end is closer to TRBJ2-7. Germline assignment: CDR1 LGHNA and CDR2 YSLEER. The CDR3 sequence is 15 residues long. As DNA, the CDR3 is TGCGCCGGCAGCCCGACCGTAACAGGGAACTACGAGCAGTACTTC. It encodes CAGSPTVTGNYEQYF.

The rearrangement links TRBV5-1 to TRBJ2-5; D may correspond to TRBD1 or TRBD2 (5 bases each). The end of the DNA aligns better with TRBJ2-7, so the J call may be wrong. CDR1 and CDR2 (germline): SGHRS, YFSETQ. The CDR3 spans 15 residues. For the CDR3, the DNA is TGCGCCAGCAGCTTGGAAGGGGCGCCCGGGAACGAGCAGTACTTC. Translation: CASSLEGAPGNEQYF.